This entry is about one T cell receptor (beta chain). These data originate in a study of T cell changes during pregnancy in multiple sclerosis. Generated by immunoSEQ multiplex PCR, the TCRdb table keeps only in-frame clones and is missing some. The sample contains 70,000 to 95,000 clones, approximately 92% of which appear only once. This clonotype was obtained from a female donor with multiple sclerosis, enrolled in a pregnancy study. The sequencing used peripheral blood, collected in the first trimester of pregnancy.

The CDR3 region is CASRQDRGQGNQPQHF. CDR3 bases: TGTGCCAGCAGGCAGGACAGGGGGCAAGGCAATCAGCCCCAGCATTTT. The V call is TRBV2, the J call TRBJ1-5; 11 bases are a match to TRBD1. Looked up from germline, CDR1 is SNHLY and CDR2 is FYNNEI. The trim removed 6 bases at V and 2 bases at J, leaving 6 bases unmatched. The CDR3 is 16 amino acids. Using reference TRBV2 and TRBJ1-5 for the parts outside the CDR3, the full variable domain is EPEVTQTPSHQVTQMGQEVILRCVPISNHLYFYWYRQILGQKVEFLVSFYNNEISEKSEIFDDQFSVERPDGSNFTLKIRSTKLEDSAMYFCASRQDRGQGNQPQHFGDGTRLSIL.